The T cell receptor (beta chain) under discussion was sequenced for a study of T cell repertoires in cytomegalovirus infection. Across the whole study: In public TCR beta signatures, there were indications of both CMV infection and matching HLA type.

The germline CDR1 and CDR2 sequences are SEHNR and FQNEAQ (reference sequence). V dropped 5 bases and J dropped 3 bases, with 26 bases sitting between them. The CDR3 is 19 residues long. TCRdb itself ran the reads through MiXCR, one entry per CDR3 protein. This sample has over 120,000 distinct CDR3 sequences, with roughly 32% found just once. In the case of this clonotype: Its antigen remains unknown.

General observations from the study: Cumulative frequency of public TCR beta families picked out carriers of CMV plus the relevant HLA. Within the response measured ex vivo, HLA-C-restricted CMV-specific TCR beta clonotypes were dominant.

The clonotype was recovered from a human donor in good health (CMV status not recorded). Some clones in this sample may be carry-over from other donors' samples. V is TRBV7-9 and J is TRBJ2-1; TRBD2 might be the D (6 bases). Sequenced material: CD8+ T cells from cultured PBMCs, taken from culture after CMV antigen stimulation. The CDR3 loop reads CASSPFFTTGAGRYNEQFF. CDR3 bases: TGTGCCAGCAGCCCCTTTTTCACTACGGGAGCGGGCCGCTACAATGAGCAGTTCTTC.